Presented here are 21 T cell receptor beta chains from one specimen sequenced in a study of cytomegalovirus exposure and HLA in healthy donors. PCR amplification relied on 60 Vbeta primers (plus 13 Jbeta primers). TCRdb's copy holds only in-frame clones and misses some; the assay was immunoSEQ multiplex PCR. Of around 99,000 clones in the sample, around 73% were seen once. The specimen was PBMCs. These receptors all stem from a man aged 35 to 55 in good health and CMV-seronegative.

J is TRBJ2-7 and V is TRBV7-2; 11 positions match TRBD2. Germline assignment: CDR1 SGHTA and CDR2 FQGNSA. The V and J ends lost 1 base and 5 bases, in that order; junction bases with no gene match: 13. This CDR3 comprises 18 residues. The CDR3 DNA is TGTGCCAGCAGCTTAGTAGCGGGGGGGACCCCAGGGGGCAACGAGCAGTACTTC. As protein: CASSLVAGGTPGGNEQYF.

This clone was recorded only once. V is TRBV9 and J is TRBJ1-1; no definite D call. In germline, CDR1 is SGDLS, CDR2 YYNGEE. The germline V and J ends were trimmed by 3 bases and 1 base, with 10 bases remaining between them. The CDR3 sequence is 14 residues long. CDR3 region: CASSAIPENTEAFF. The CDR3 coding sequence is TGTGCCAGCAGCGCGATCCCAGAGAACACTGAAGCTTTCTTT.

This sequence joins TRBV6-5 and TRBJ2-5; a possible D gene is TRBD1 (5 bases). CDR1 is MNHEY and CDR2 is SVGAGI in the germline V gene. Trimming removed 5 bases at V and 11 bases at J, with 21 bases between. The CDR3 runs 14 residues. CDR3 bases: TGTGCCAGCAGTCTTTACGAGGACACCAGAGAGCAGTACTTC. The encoded protein is CASSLYEDTREQYF.

This clone has a single count. Germline and junction disagree at one end, which may indicate a read error. The genes are TRBV13 and TRBJ1-1; 7 bases match TRBD1. From germline, CDR1 is PRHDT and CDR2 FYEKMQ (reference sequence). There are 16 residues in the CDR3. CDR3 nucleotide sequence: TGTGCCAGCAGCTCACAGGGGTGGAGGGGGGACACTGAGGCTTTCTTT. It yields the protein CASSSQGWRGDTEAFF.

The chain joins TRBV4-1 to TRBJ2-5, with 11 positions matching TRBD2. From germline, CDR1 is MGHRA and CDR2 YSYEKL. V lost 0 bases, J lost 3 bases, and 3 bases stayed unmatched. The CDR3 totals 16 residues. CDR3 sequence reads: CASSQDRLAGKETQYF. The CDR3 DNA follows: TGCGCCAGCAGCCAAGATCGACTAGCGGGGAAAGAGACCCAGTACTTC.

This clone occurred a few times. The V and J genes are TRBV19 and TRBJ2-3, with TRBD2 matching over 12 bases. V lost 10 bases to trimming and J lost 4 bases; unmatched junction nucleotides: 3. The CDR3 spans 13 residues. Germline CDR1 is LNHDA and CDR2 is SQIVND (reference sequence). The CDR3 loop is CATSSGGADTQYF. CDR3 nucleotide sequence: TGTGCCACCTCTAGCGGGGGGGCAGATACGCAGTATTTT.

Here the CDR3 DNA reads TGTGCCAGCAGCGTAGCCCTAGCGGGGGGGGATACGCAGTATTTT. Protein product: CASSVALAGGDTQYF. The chain joins TRBV9 to TRBJ2-3, with 12 positions matching TRBD2. The length of the CDR3 is 15 residues. J was trimmed by 6 bases and V by 0 bases; bases with no gene match: 2. Germline CDR1 reads SGDLS; CDR2 reads YYNGEE.

The CDR3 protein is CASSFRDTYEQYF. The CDR3 DNA sequence: TGTGCCAGCAGCTTTCGGGACACCTACGAGCAGTACTTC. This chain connects TRBV7-8 to TRBJ2-7, with D possibly matching TRBD1 (6 bases). Trimming took 3 bases from V and 2 from J, leaving 8 bases between them. Germline loops: CDR1 SGHVS, CDR2 FQNEAQ. The CDR3 is made up of 13 amino acids.

This chain links TRBV13 with TRBJ2-5; the D gene is possibly TRBD1 (5 bases). V lost 5 bases to trimming and J lost 2 bases, with 15 bases between them. CDR1 and CDR2 from the germline V gene are PRHDT and FYEKMQ (reference sequence). This CDR3 comprises 15 residues. Here the CDR3 reads CASSGMTVPQETQYF. The CDR3 bases are TGTGCCAGCAGCGGGATGACAGTTCCTCAAGAGACCCAGTACTTC.

The rearrangement uses TRBV28 and TRBJ2-5; D is possibly TRBD2 (5 bases). V was shortened by 6 bases and J by 5 bases, with 13 bases between the two germline ends. This CDR3 is built from 13 residues. Germline V gene lookup returns CDR1 MDHEN and CDR2 SYDVKM. CDR3 sequence: CASSRLSGETQYF. The CDR3 nucleotides are TGTGCCAGCAGCCGACTTTCGGGGGAGACCCAGTACTTC.

The gene calls are TRBV18 and TRBJ2-7, with 12 positions matching TRBD1. Per germline, CDR1 KGHSH and CDR2 LQKENI. V gave up 3 bases and J gave up 6 bases; unmatched junction bases: 12. This CDR3 has 17 amino acids. DNA for the CDR3: TGTGCCAGCTCACCCGGGACAGGGGGCGCGTTAATTCCCGAGCAGTACTTC. Its translation is CASSPGTGGALIPEQYF.

With respect to this clone: Other DNA sequences of this sample code for an identical CDR3. The rearrangement links TRBV4-3 to TRBJ2-3, with D unresolved. The CDR3 length is 15 residues. V lost 0 bases and J lost 1, with 8 bases in between. The V gene's germline CDR1 is LGHNA and CDR2 YSLEER. The CDR3 spells CASSQDKLGTDTQYF. CDR3 nucleotide sequence: TGCGCCAGCAGCCAAGATAAACTCGGCACAGATACGCAGTATTTT.

The chain uses TRBV28 and TRBJ2-3, with 9 bases matching TRBD1. J gave up 2 bases and V 8 bases, and 5 bases lay outside the gene matches. This CDR3 has 14 residues. Germline V CDR1 and CDR2: MDHEN, SYDVKM. CDR3 bases: TGTGCCAGCTTCGACAGGGGGTCCACAGATACGCAGTATTTT. Translated: CASFDRGSTDTQYF. Full variable domain (missing parts from reference TRBV28 and TRBJ2-3): DVKVTQSSRYLVKRTGEKVFLECVQDMDHENMFWYRQDPGLGLRLIYFSYDVKMKEKGDIPEGYSVSREKKERFSLILESASTNQTSMYLCASFDRGSTDTQYFGPGTRLTVL.

The chain employs TRBV28 and TRBJ2-7, with 12 bases identical to TRBD2. The CDR3 runs to 13 residues. J lost 6 bases, V lost 10 bases, and 7 bases had no gene match. In germline, CDR1 is MDHEN, CDR2 SYDVKM. The CDR3 DNA reads as TGTGCCACATCTAGCGGGGGGGCCCGCGAGCAGTACTTC. Translation gives CATSSGGAREQYF.

The chain recombines TRBV29-1 with TRBJ1-2, with 9 bases aligning to TRBD1. Unmatched junction bases numbered 3, after V lost 4 bases and J lost 6 bases. The germline V gene has CDR1 SQVTM and CDR2 ANQGSEA. CDR3 length equals 12 residues. DNA of the CDR3: TGCAGCGTTGGGGGACAGGGACATGGCTACACCTTC. Encoded protein: CSVGGQGHGYTF.

The chain links TRBV19 to TRBJ1-2; 10 nucleotides line up with TRBD1. The CDR3 runs to 14 residues. The germline gives CDR1 LNHDA, CDR2 SQIVND (reference sequence). V was pared by 3 bases and J by 3 bases, with 1 base of the junction left unmatched. CDR3: CASSIGQGDYGYTF. DNA for the CDR3: TGTGCCAGTAGTATCGGACAGGGGGACTATGGCTACACCTTC.

The V call is TRBV19, the J call TRBJ2-3, with 7 bases lining up with TRBD1. The CDR3 length is 15 residues. Germline assignment: CDR1 LNHDA and CDR2 SQIVND (reference sequence). Losses at the gene ends were 7 bases for V and 5 bases for J; bases not matched to a gene: 12. This CDR3 is CASTPAQQGKDTQYF. The CDR3 DNA sequence: TGTGCCAGTACCCCCGCACAACAGGGGAAAGATACGCAGTATTTT.

V and J are TRBV11-2 and TRBJ2-7; TRBD2 matches 11 bases. This CDR3 has 16 residues. The V gene end was trimmed by 5 bases and the J gene end by 3 bases; junction bases not matched to a gene: 9. Germline CDR1 is SGHAT and CDR2 is FQNNGV. The CDR3 region is CASSLTSGGGDYEQYF. In DNA form, the CDR3 reads TGTGCCAGCAGCCTCACTAGCGGGGGAGGGGACTACGAGCAGTACTTC. The full variable domain, its missing parts supplied by reference TRBV11-2 and TRBJ2-7, is EAGVAQSPRYKIIEKRQSVAFWCNPISGHATLYWYQQILGQGPKLLIQFQNNGVVDDSQLPKDRFSAERLKGVDSTLKIQPAKLEDSAVYLCASSLTSGGGDYEQYFGPGTRLTVT.

The rearrangement uses TRBV4-3 and TRBJ2-5; TRBD1 might be the D (5 bases). The ends were cut back, 0 bases at V and 1 base at J, with 12 bases in the middle. The CDR3 covers 16 residues. Germline assignment: CDR1 LGHNA and CDR2 YSLEER. The CDR3 region has the DNA TGCGCCAGCAGCCAAGACTCCCCTGGGGCCCAAGAGACCCAGTACTTC. It specifies CASSQDSPGAQETQYF.

The chain uses TRBV9 and TRBJ2-3; TRBD2 matches at 11 bases. With V trimmed by 3 bases and J by 2 bases, 20 bases remained unmatched. This CDR3 has 21 residues. The V gene's germline CDR1 is SGDLS and CDR2 YYNGEE. CDR3 bases: TGTGCCAGCAGCGACAAGCAGGGGGTAGCGGGGGGGCCGGTCTACACAGATACGCAGTATTTT. This translates into CASSDKQGVAGGPVYTDTQYF.

The chain combines TRBV28 with TRBJ2-7; tentatively, D is TRBD2 (6 bases). The CDR3 is made up of 12 amino acids. Trimming pared 7 bases from V and 5 bases from J, leaving 12 bases between. CDR1 MDHEN and CDR2 SYDVKM come from the germline V gene. The DNA of the CDR3 is TGTGCCAGCACCTTAACGGGGGACGAGCAGTACTTC. Protein: CASTLTGDEQYF.